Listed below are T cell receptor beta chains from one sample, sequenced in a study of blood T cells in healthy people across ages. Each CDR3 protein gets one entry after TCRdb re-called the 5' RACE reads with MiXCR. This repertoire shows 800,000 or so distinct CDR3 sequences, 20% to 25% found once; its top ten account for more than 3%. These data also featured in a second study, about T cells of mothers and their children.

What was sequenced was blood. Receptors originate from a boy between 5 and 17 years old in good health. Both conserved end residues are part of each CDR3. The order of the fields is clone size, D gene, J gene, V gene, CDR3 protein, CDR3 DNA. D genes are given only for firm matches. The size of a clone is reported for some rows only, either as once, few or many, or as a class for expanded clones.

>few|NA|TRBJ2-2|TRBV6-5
CASGKTGEGNTGGLFF
TGTGCCAGCGGAAAGACAGGGGAGGGGAACACCGGGGGGCTGTTTTTT
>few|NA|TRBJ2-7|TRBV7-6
CASSSGVDYEQYF
TGTGCCAGCAGTTCTGGGGTTGACTACGAGCAGTACTTC
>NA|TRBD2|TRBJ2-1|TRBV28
CASSFYPSGTTSSYNEQFF
TGTGCCAGCAGTTTTTACCCTAGCGGGACCACAAGCTCCTACAATGAGCAGTTCTTC
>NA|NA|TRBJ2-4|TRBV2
CASSGAGHLAKNIQYF
TGTGCCAGCAGCGGCGCGGGACACCTAGCCAAAAACATTCAGTACTTC
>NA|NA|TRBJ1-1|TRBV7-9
CASSLLEGLGNTEAFF
TGTGCCAGCAGCTTACTGGAAGGTCTTGGGAACACTGAAGCTTTCTTT
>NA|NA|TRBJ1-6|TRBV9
CASSVDASRYNSPLHF
TGTGCCAGCAGCGTAGATGCCTCTAGGTATAATTCACCCCTCCACTTT
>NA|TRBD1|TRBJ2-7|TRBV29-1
CSVRDRPYEQYF
TGCAGCGTTCGGGACAGGCCCTACGAGCAGTACTTC
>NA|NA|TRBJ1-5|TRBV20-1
CSARDRGGVSQPQHF
TGCAGTGCTAGAGATAGGGGCGGGGTGAGTCAGCCCCAGCATTTT
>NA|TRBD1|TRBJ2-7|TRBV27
CARSPGQGISYEQYF
TGTGCCCGCAGTCCCGGACAGGGGATCTCCTACGAGCAGTACTTC
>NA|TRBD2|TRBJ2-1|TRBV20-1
CSARTSGGHHYNEQFF
TGCAGTGCGCGGACTAGCGGGGGGCACCATTACAATGAGCAGTTCTTC
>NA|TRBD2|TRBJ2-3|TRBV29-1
CSVVQREVSDTQYF
TGCAGCGTTGTCCAGCGGGAGGTGTCAGATACGCAGTATTTT
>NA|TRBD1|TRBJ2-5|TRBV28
CASSLFGTGQETQYF
TGTGCCAGCAGTTTATTCGGGACAGGGCAAGAGACCCAGTACTTC
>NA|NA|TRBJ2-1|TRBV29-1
CSVALRWWNEQFF
TGCAGCGTTGCCTTGAGGTGGTGGAATGAGCAGTTCTTC
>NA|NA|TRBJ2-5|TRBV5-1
CASSSNESPQYF
TGCGCCAGCAGCAGCAATGAGTCGCCCCAGTACTTC
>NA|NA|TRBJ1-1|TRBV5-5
CASSTTGPAEAFF
TGTGCCAGCAGCACGACCGGTCCTGCTGAAGCTTTCTTT
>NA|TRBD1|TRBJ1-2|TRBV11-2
CASSLDRRQGHGYTF
TGTGCCAGCAGCTTAGATCGGAGACAGGGTCATGGCTACACCTTC
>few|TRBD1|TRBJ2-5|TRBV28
CASSLGTALETQYF
TGTGCCAGCAGTTTGGGGACAGCCCTGGAGACCCAGTACTTC
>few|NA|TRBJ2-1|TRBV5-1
CASSSREGQEYNEQFF
TGCGCCAGCAGCTCGCGGGAAGGACAGGAGTACAATGAGCAGTTCTTC
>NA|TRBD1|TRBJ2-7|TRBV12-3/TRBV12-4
CASSGGTGFEQYF
TGTGCCAGCAGTGGGGGGACAGGATTCGAGCAGTACTTC
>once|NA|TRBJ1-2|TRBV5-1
CASSEDPPKGYTF
TGCGCCAGCAGCGAGGACCCGCCTAAGGGCTACACCTTC
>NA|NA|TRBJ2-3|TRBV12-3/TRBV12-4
CASSLGVAKITDTQYF
TGTGCCAGCAGTTTAGGGGTCGCAAAAATAACAGATACGCAGTATTTT
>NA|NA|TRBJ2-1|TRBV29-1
CSVEERGDIANERFF
TGCAGCGTTGAAGAACGGGGAGACATCGCCAATGAGCGGTTCTTC